This T cell receptor beta chain was identified in a study of cytomegalovirus exposure and HLA in healthy donors. The PCR employed 60 Vbeta primers together with 13 Jbeta primers. Profiling relied on immunoSEQ multiplex PCR, and the TCRdb table lists in-frame clones only, not all of them. The sample contains roughly 120,000 clones, around 80% of which appear only once. CDR1 and CDR2 (germline): MDHEN, SYDVKM. Trimming shortened V by 2 bases and J by 1 base, and 12 bases separated the two germline ends. The CDR3 covers 16 residues. The sequence derives from a young woman in good health and CMV-seropositive. Specimen: PBMCs. The V and J genes are TRBV28 and TRBJ2-4, with TRBD2 as a possible D gene (7 bases). CDR3 sequence reads: CASSLGGARAKNIQYF. Written as DNA, the CDR3 is TGTGCCAGCAGTTTAGGGGGGGCGCGGGCCAAAAACATTCAGTACTTC.